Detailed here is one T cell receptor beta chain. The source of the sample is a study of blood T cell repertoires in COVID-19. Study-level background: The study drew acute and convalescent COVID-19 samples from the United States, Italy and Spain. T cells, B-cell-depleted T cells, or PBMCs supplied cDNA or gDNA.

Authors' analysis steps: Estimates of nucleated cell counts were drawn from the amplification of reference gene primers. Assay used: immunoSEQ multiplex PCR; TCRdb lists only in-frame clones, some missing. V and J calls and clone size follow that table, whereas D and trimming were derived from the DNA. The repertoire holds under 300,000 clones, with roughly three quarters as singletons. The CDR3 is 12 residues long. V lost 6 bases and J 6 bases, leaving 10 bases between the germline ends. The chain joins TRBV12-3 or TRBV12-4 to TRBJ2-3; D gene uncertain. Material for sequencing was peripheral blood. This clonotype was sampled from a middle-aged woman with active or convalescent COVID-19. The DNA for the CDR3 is TGTGCCAGCAGCCTTCTGCGGGATACGCAGTATTTT. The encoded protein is CASSLLRDTQYF.